These 26 T cell receptor beta chains were sequenced from one sample in a study of CD8+CD57+ T cells in acquired aplastic anemia. Researchers used genomic DNA as the template to profile TCR beta VDJ and CDR3. MiXCR, run by TCRdb on the reads, gives a single entry per CDR3 protein. The data show around 150,000 distinct CDR3 sequences, 45% to 55% seen once. Individuals selected for sequencing had exhibited CD8+CD57+ cell expansion on flow cytometry. The sample consisted of sorted CD4+, CD8+, or CD8+CD57+ T cells (not recorded which) from PBMCs. All receptors come from a human donor with aplastic anemia.

This chain links TRBV10-3 with TRBJ2-2, with a tentative D call TRBD2 (6 bases). Looked up from germline, CDR1 is ENHRY and CDR2 is SYGVKD. The germline V and J ends were trimmed by 7 bases and 8 bases, with 11 bases remaining between them. This CDR3 is built from 12 residues. CDR3 in DNA: TGTGCCATCACTGGGGGGTCTGGGGAGCTGTTTTTT. Amino acid sequence: CAITGGSGELFF.

The sample holds many counts of this clonotype. The V and J genes are TRBV12-3 or TRBV12-4 and TRBJ2-1; TRBD1 agrees at 7 bases. The CDR3 runs to 12 residues. Germline trimming cut 7 bases from V and 9 bases from J; bases unmatched to any gene: 6. The CDR3, as DNA: TGTGCCAGCACCCTAGGGACAGTTGAGCAGTTCTTC. This gives the protein CASTLGTVEQFF.

Ten or more counts support this clonotype. The rearrangement joins TRBV5-1 to TRBJ1-1, with 7 bases aligning to TRBD1. Trimming removed 4 bases from V and 2 bases from J; junction bases left unmatched: 8. The CDR3 loop spans 15 amino acids. CDR1 SGHRS and CDR2 YFSETQ come from the germline V gene. CDR3 DNA sequence: TGCGCCAGCAGCCCTGGAGGGACAGCTAACACTGAAGCTTTCTTT. Its protein is CASSPGGTANTEAFF.

The CDR3 reads CATSDFGLAGGGETQYF. The CDR3 DNA reads as TGTGCCACCAGTGATTTTGGGCTAGCGGGAGGGGGCGAGACCCAGTACTTC. The chain combines TRBV24-1 with TRBJ2-5; 12 positions agree with TRBD2. After removal of 1 base from V and 5 bases from J, the junction contained 7 bases not matched to a gene. Germline V gives CDR1 KGHDR, CDR2 SFDVKD. The CDR3 spans 17 residues.

This clonotype was found a few times. The gene calls are TRBV4-2 and TRBJ2-6; TRBD2 is a possible D gene (6 bases). The germline V gene encodes CDR1 LGHNA and CDR2 YNFKEQ. V was trimmed by 1 base and J by 0 bases, leaving 10 bases between them. The CDR3 runs to 17 residues. For the CDR3, the DNA is TGTGCCAGCAGCCAAGCTCCCGGGAGCTCTGGGGCCAACGTCCTGACTTTC. Translating it yields CASSQAPGSSGANVLTF.

This clonotype appeared once. The chain combines TRBV2 with TRBJ1-6; D possibly corresponds to TRBD1 (5 bases). The ends were cut back, 1 base at V and 9 bases at J, with 16 bases in the middle. CDR1 is SNHLY and CDR2 is FYNNEI in the germline V gene. This CDR3 is 16 amino acids long. The CDR3 nucleotides read TGTGCCAGCAGTGAAGAGTCTGGCAGGGTGAGTTCACCCCTCCACTTT. Translated: CASSEESGRVSSPLHF. Variable domain in full (rest from reference TRBV2 and TRBJ1-6): EPEVTQTPSHQVTQMGQEVILRCVPISNHLYFYWYRQILGQKVEFLVSFYNNEISEKSEIFDDQFSVERPDGSNFTLKIRSTKLEDSAMYFCASSEESGRVSSPLHFGNGTRLTVT.

This chain joins TRBV10-3 and TRBJ2-7; perhaps D is TRBD1 or TRBD2 (5 bases each). The germline gives CDR1 ENHRY, CDR2 SYGVKD. This CDR3 has 14 amino acids. The ends were cut back, 6 bases at V and 6 bases at J, with 18 bases in the middle. CDR3 protein: CAIRYRDHLSEQYF. DNA for the CDR3: TGTGCCATCAGGTACCGGGACCACCTCTCCGAGCAGTACTTC.

This clonotype was detected once. CDR3 region: CSARSPRAGGPNEQFF. The CDR3 DNA sequence: TGCAGTGCCCGGAGCCCCAGAGCGGGAGGTCCCAATGAGCAGTTCTTC. The chain carries TRBV20-1 and TRBJ2-1, with TRBD2 identical over 9 bases. Germline loops: CDR1 DFQATT, CDR2 SNEGSKA (reference sequence). The CDR3 totals 16 residues. After removal of 6 bases from V and 6 bases from J, the junction contained 15 bases not matched to a gene.

This chain uses TRBV20-1 with TRBJ2-7; 9 bases are shared with TRBD2. V lost 5 bases, J lost 4 bases, and 9 bases stayed unmatched. Germline V gives CDR1 DFQATT, CDR2 SNEGSKA (reference sequence). The CDR3 is 14 residues long. In DNA, the CDR3 is TGCAGTGCTTCTCCCACTAGCGGGCCATACGAGCAGTACTTC. Its translation: CSASPTSGPYEQYF.

This clonotype was detected ten times or more. The rearrangement uses TRBV13 and TRBJ2-7; tentative D call: TRBD1 (5 bases). The germline CDR1 and CDR2 sequences are PRHDT and FYEKMQ (reference sequence). The V gene lost 1 base and the J gene lost 0 bases, with 16 bases spanning the gap. CDR3 length: 17 residues. The CDR3 DNA reads TGTGCCAGCAGCTTAGCCGTAGACAGTAAATCCTCCTACGAGCAGTACTTC. Its protein is CASSLAVDSKSSYEQYF.

On this clonotype itself: A read error is likely, as this CDR3 ends without the conserved phenylalanine or tryptophan. V gene TRBV19 combines with J gene TRBJ2-5; 7 nucleotides agree with TRBD2. From germline, CDR1 is LNHDA and CDR2 SQIVND (reference sequence). The CDR3 extends over 16 amino acids. V lost 0 bases to trimming and J lost 1 base; unmatched junction nucleotides: 5. CDR3 nucleotides: TGTGCCAGTAGTATAGAGGGAGGGAGGGTCCAAGAGACCCAGTACCTC. This encodes CASSIEGGRVQETQYL.

The chain carries TRBV20-1 and TRBJ1-5; 7 positions match TRBD1. J gave up 4 bases and V 0 bases, and 15 bases lay outside the gene matches. The CDR3 consists of 18 residues. Germline V lookup: CDR1 DFQATT, CDR2 SNEGSKA (reference sequence). Here the CDR3 reads CSARDPGGAGTGNQPQHF. CDR3 bases: TGCAGTGCTAGAGATCCAGGGGGAGCGGGAACGGGTAATCAGCCCCAGCATTTT.

The chain recombines TRBV2 with TRBJ1-2; 7 positions match TRBD1. The junction had 11 bases not matched to a gene; V was cut back by 2 bases and J by 2 bases. The CDR3 contains 17 residues. Germline values: CDR1 SNHLY, CDR2 FYNNEI. The CDR3 region is CASSERHRGSTNYGYTF. The DNA for the CDR3 is TGTGCCAGCAGTGAACGGCACAGGGGCTCCACCAACTATGGCTACACCTTC. Variable domain in full (rest from reference TRBV2 and TRBJ1-2): EPEVTQTPSHQVTQMGQEVILRCVPISNHLYFYWYRQILGQKVEFLVSFYNNEISEKSEIFDDQFSVERPDGSNFTLKIRSTKLEDSAMYFCASSERHRGSTNYGYTFGSGTRLTVV.

The chain employs TRBV7-3 and TRBJ1-1; D is unclear. Germline loops: CDR1 SGHTA, CDR2 FQGTGA. The CDR3 runs to 13 residues. Trimming removed 8 bases at V and 3 bases at J, with 13 bases between. The CDR3 is CASAQSPHTEAFF. DNA of the CDR3: TGTGCCAGCGCCCAATCCCCCCACACTGAAGCTTTCTTT.

J is TRBJ1-5 and V is TRBV6-5; D is undetermined. The ends were cut back, 2 bases at V and 5 bases at J, with 13 bases in the middle. Germline V lookup: CDR1 MNHEY, CDR2 SVGAGI. The length of the CDR3 is 15 residues. Here the CDR3 DNA reads TGTGCCAGCAGTTACGATGGTCAAAACCATCAGCCCCAGCATTTT. Its translation: CASSYDGQNHQPQHF.

The chain joins TRBV19 to TRBJ2-7, with 8 bases matching TRBD2. Losses at the gene ends were 5 bases for V and 4 bases for J; bases not matched to a gene: 4. Germline V CDR1 and CDR2: LNHDA, SQIVND (reference sequence). The CDR3 totals 13 residues. The CDR3 DNA reads as TGTGCCAGTAGTCTCAAGCGGGAGTACGAGCAGTACTTC. As protein: CASSLKREYEQYF.

At least ten counts were recorded for this clonotype. The gene calls are TRBV6-2 or TRBV6-3 and TRBJ1-5; a possible D gene is TRBD1 (6 bases). CDR3 size: 13 residues. The V end lost 6 bases, the J end lost 4 bases, and 10 bases lay between the germline ends. In germline, CDR1 is MNHEY, CDR2 SVGEGT. The CDR3 region has the DNA TGTGCCAGCAGGGACAGTTTTAATCAGCCCCAGCATTTT. It translates to CASRDSFNQPQHF.

This clonotype was recorded many times. Relative to the germline gene, one junction end is altered; a read error may explain this. This rearrangement joins TRBV7-7 to TRBJ2-5; D possibly corresponds to TRBD2 (5 bases). The CDR3 length is 14 residues. In germline, CDR1 is SSHAT, CDR2 FNYEAQ (reference sequence). The CDR3 loop reads CASSLVAGPETQYF. DNA of the CDR3: TGTGCTAGCAGCTTAGTTGCGGGCCCAGAGACCCAGTACTTC.

Many counts were recorded for this clonotype. This chain links TRBV6-1 with TRBJ2-7; maybe TRBD1 (8 bases). V lost 7 bases and J lost 3, with 19 bases in between. Germline lookup yields CDR1 MNHNS and CDR2 SASEGT. CDR3 size: 15 residues. CDR3 in DNA: TGTGCCAGCAACCCCAGAACAGGGGGGGGCTACGAGCAGTACTTC. Protein sequence: CASNPRTGGGYEQYF.

This clonotype was seen many times. This rearrangement joins TRBV12-3 or TRBV12-4 to TRBJ1-1; D gene ambiguous. Trimming left V 4 bases short and J 8 bases short, with 8 bases between. The CDR3 extends over 11 amino acids. Here the CDR3 DNA reads TGTGCCAGCAGTTCAAGCAGAGAAGCTTTCTTT. It translates to CASSSSREAFF.

This clonotype has at least ten counts. The chain uses TRBV6-4 and TRBJ1-5; D might be TRBD1 (6 bases). Germline V CDR1 and CDR2: MRHNA, SNTAGT. The CDR3 is 13 amino acids. Trimming removed 6 bases at V and 1 base at J, with 7 bases between. CDR3 sequence: CASSGQSNQPQHF. For the CDR3, the DNA is TGTGCCAGCAGCGGACAGAGCAATCAGCCCCAGCATTTT.

This clonotype has more than one count but fewer than ten. The chain is built from TRBV15 and TRBJ2-1, with TRBD1 matching 8 bases. Trimming cost V 3 bases and J 8 bases; bases outside gene matches: 6. Germline assignment: CDR1 LNHNV and CDR2 YYDKDF (reference sequence). CDR3 length: 14 residues. This chain's CDR3 is CATSRDRETDEQFF. As DNA, the CDR3 is TGTGCCACCAGCAGGGACAGGGAAACCGATGAGCAGTTCTTC. The full variable domain, its missing parts supplied by reference TRBV15 and TRBJ2-1, is DAMVIQNPRYQVTQFGKPVTLSCSQTLNHNVMYWYQQKSSQAPKLLFHYYDKDFNNEADTPDNFQSRRPNTSFCFLDIRSPGLGDTAMYLCATSRDRETDEQFFGPGTRLTVL.

J is TRBJ2-2 and V is TRBV11-1; 11 positions agree with TRBD2. This CDR3 spans 16 amino acids. Germline-derived CDR1 and CDR2 are SGHAT and FQDESV (reference sequence). The V segment lost 5 bases and the J segment 2 bases; nucleotides outside the gene matches: 4. The chain's CDR3 is CASSLGLAGNTGELFF. CDR3 sequence (DNA): TGTGCCAGCAGCCTAGGACTAGCGGGCAACACCGGGGAGCTGTTTTTT.

The chain recombines TRBV2 with TRBJ1-2, with 8 bases lining up with TRBD1. Germline values: CDR1 SNHLY, CDR2 FYNNEI. This CDR3 comprises 15 residues. V trimming: 8 bases; J trimming: 5 bases; junction bases outside the gene matches: 13. Written as DNA, the CDR3 is TGTGCCAGCGGGGGTGGCGGGACAGGAATATATGGCTACACCTTC. Translated: CASGGGGTGIYGYTF. The whole variable domain, remainder taken from reference TRBV2 and TRBJ1-2, is EPEVTQTPSHQVTQMGQEVILRCVPISNHLYFYWYRQILGQKVEFLVSFYNNEISEKSEIFDDQFSVERPDGSNFTLKIRSTKLEDSAMYFCASGGGGTGIYGYTFGSGTRLTVV.

Ten or more counts support this clonotype. The chain couples TRBV12-3 or TRBV12-4 to TRBJ2-5; D is uncertain. The CDR3 is made up of 14 amino acids. With 4 bases removed from V and 5 bases from J, the gap between germline ends came to 14 bases. CDR3 amino acids: CASSYGSSRETQYF. DNA of the CDR3: TGTGCCAGCAGTTACGGCTCCTCTAGGGAGACCCAGTACTTC.

The chain combines TRBV7-6 with TRBJ2-7; the D is unclear. V lost 2 bases to trimming and J lost 7 bases, with 12 bases between them. CDR1 SGHVS and CDR2 FNYEAQ come from the germline V gene. The CDR3 runs 13 residues. The CDR3 here is CASSLTVVKEQYF. CDR3 bases: TGTGCCAGCAGCTTAACAGTGGTAAAGGAGCAGTACTTC.